This record covers a single T cell receptor beta chain. The entry originates in a study of CD8 T cells in Susac syndrome. It was with random hexamers that about 0.45 to 1 ug RNA was reverse transcribed. By means of immunoSEQ multiplex PCR, TCR beta CDR3 spanning 54 Vbeta and 13 Jbeta underwent amplification. TCRdb re-called the immunoSEQ multiplex PCR reads with MiXCR, one entry per CDR3 protein. The sample lists about 120,000 distinct CDR3 sequences, nearly 95% seen once, with roughly 0.15% in the top ten. The sequenced target, TCR beta, came from blood CD8+ and CD4+ T cells. Negative magnetic isolation gave CD8+ and CD4+ cells; FACS enriched CD8+ TEMRA. Sequencing used CD4+ T cells from PBMCs. The source of this sequence is a human donor in good health.

CDR3 region: CATGLATRRQQETQYF. CDR3 coding DNA: TGTGCCACAGGACTAGCTACCCGCCGGCAACAAGAGACCCAGTACTTC. This sequence joins TRBV5-4 and TRBJ2-5; 8 bases fit TRBD2. This CDR3 is built from 16 residues. CDR1 is SGHNT, CDR2 YYREEE, per germline (reference sequence). The ends lost 9 bases at V and 2 bases at J; junction bases unmatched: 15.